The sequence of this T cell receptor (beta chain) was determined in a study of chemoradiotherapy in HPV16-positive cancers (dated by TCRdb to the early 2020s). Background for the entire study: Functional T-cell assays on cells from two HPV16-positive patients defined candidate HPV-specific T-cell clones and common TCR motifs. The study set out to ask whether T-cell immunity against the HPV oncoproteins E6 and E7 changes over the course of chemoradiotherapy and whether that immunity affects survival. TCR repertoires from some 89 patients with HPV-related cancers were then used to track the candidate HPV-specific TCRs and motifs. Overall results and qualifications from the work: Expansion of candidate HPV-specific clones and E7-related TCR motifs was observed in the tumor microenvironment during treatment, whereas no such expansion was observed for non-HPV-specific T cells. Only a couple of HPV16-positive patients were used to derive the functional definition of HPV-specific T cells, and the survival association was reported for HPV16-positive patients. In HPV16-positive patients, expansion of HPV-responsive T cells during chemoradiotherapy was found to be associated with improved recurrence-free survival.

As to this clone: The target of this receptor is not known. Per-nucleotide qualities are absent, and no much larger clonotype sits a single base away.

From its cysteine to its phenylalanine, the CDR3 spans 13 amino acids. Of the read, only the CDR3 DNA is kept; its 39 bases are in frame from base 1. The V end gives up 8 bases and the J end 1 base, leaving 2 bases in the junction not matched to a gene. CDR1 and CDR2 are drawn from the germline V gene: SGHVS, FNYEAQ. Repertoires were sampled repeatedly over the course of chemoradiotherapy so that clonal expansion in the tumor microenvironment could be followed. Library prep was done by the immunoSEQ multiplex PCR assay. TCRdb carries this immuneACCESS record with in-frame sequences only. Its versions omit some clonotypes, under half of them owing to an unresolved V gene in the studies checked, with the rest unexplained. Across this sample there are 3,000 to 4,000 clones, with approximately 80% seen only once. 8.5% to 14% of the sample is taken by the ten largest.

The material sequenced was tumor tissue, taken from a patient who underwent chemoradiotherapy. The V gene is TRBV7-6 and the J gene is TRBJ1-5; the junction holds 7 bases that match TRBD1. This TCR derives from a human donor with HPV-associated anogenital cancer. The CDR3: CASQGGSNQPQHF. The DNA is TGTGCCAGCCAGGGGGGGAGCAATCAGCCCCAGCATTTT.